What follows are 17 T cell receptor beta chains derived from one specimen sequenced in a study of cytomegalovirus exposure and HLA in healthy donors. PCR was performed using 60 Vbeta and 13 Jbeta primers. Using immunoSEQ multiplex PCR, the repertoire was profiled, and TCRdb retains in-frame clones only, with some absent. The table records approximately 75,000 clones, about 72% of them present only once. The sample consisted of PBMCs. Receptors originate from a man aged 40-49 years in good health and CMV-seropositive.

This chain connects TRBV6-6 to TRBJ2-7; D is perhaps TRBD1 (5 bases). Germline V gives CDR1 MNHNY, CDR2 SVGAGI (reference sequence). CDR3 length: 14 amino acids. V was pared by 2 bases and J by 5 bases, with 13 bases between. The CDR3: CASSYGAGLDEQYF. Here the CDR3 DNA reads TGTGCCAGCAGTTACGGGGCAGGGCTGGACGAGCAGTACTTC.

CDR3 region: CASSPLRAGGPDTQYF. DNA for the CDR3: TGTGCCAGCAGCCCCCTTCGGGCGGGGGGGCCCGATACGCAGTATTTT. The V gene is TRBV7-8, the J gene TRBJ2-3; 9 bases align to TRBD2. The germline gives CDR1 SGHVS, CDR2 FQNEAQ. V shed 5 bases, J shed 6 bases, and the junction held 12 bases outside the gene matches. The CDR3 length is 16 residues.

This clone was seen more than once but under ten times. J is TRBJ2-1 and V is TRBV6-5, with D maybe TRBD2 (5 bases). This CDR3 region has 12 residues. Trimming cost V 4 bases and J 9 bases, with 10 bases left between them. CDR1 MNHEY and CDR2 SVGAGI come from the germline V gene. DNA of the CDR3: TGTGCCAGCAGTTCGGGGAAGGGTGAGCAGTTCTTC. Translating it yields CASSSGKGEQFF.

The chain has TRBV5-1 and TRBJ1-1; D not certain. The CDR3 is made up of 15 amino acids. CDR1 is SGHRS, CDR2 YFSETQ, per germline. V was clipped by 4 bases and J by 5 bases, with 18 bases between them. The CDR3 coding sequence is TGCGCCAGCAGCCCGGAACCGATCGGGAGGACTGAAGCTTTCTTT. Its protein product is CASSPEPIGRTEAFF.

This chain links TRBV2 with TRBJ2-2, with 10 bases lining up with TRBD2. Germline V gives CDR1 SNHLY, CDR2 FYNNEI. The CDR3 contains 15 residues. Trimming removed 6 bases from V and 6 bases from J; junction bases left unmatched: 7. The CDR3 DNA follows: TGTGCCAGCAGGTTGGGACTAGCGAGGGCCGGGGAGCTGTTTTTT. This codes for CASRLGLARAGELFF. Filled out from reference TRBV2 and TRBJ2-2, the complete variable domain reads EPEVTQTPSHQVTQMGQEVILRCVPISNHLYFYWYRQILGQKVEFLVSFYNNEISEKSEIFDDQFSVERPDGSNFTLKIRSTKLEDSAMYFCASRLGLARAGELFFGEGSRLTVL.

This chain uses TRBV25-1 with TRBJ2-7; 7 positions agree with TRBD1. The CDR3 runs 14 residues. Losses at the gene ends were 5 bases for V and 6 bases for J; bases not matched to a gene: 10. Germline V gene data show CDR1 as MGHDK and CDR2 as SYGVNS. Written as DNA, the CDR3 is TGTGCCAGCAGTTCCGGGACAGCGTACTGCGAGCAGTACTTC. It encodes CASSSGTAYCEQYF.

The chain uses TRBV4-2 and TRBJ1-5; a possible D gene is TRBD1 (5 bases). The CDR3 is 13 amino acids. The ends were cut back, 4 bases at V and 7 bases at J, with 11 bases in the middle. Germline CDR1 LGHNA, CDR2 YNFKEQ. For the CDR3, the DNA is TGTGCCAGCAGCCCTCGAGCAGGGCAGCCCCAGCATTTT. It encodes CASSPRAGQPQHF.

This sequence joins TRBV7-2 and TRBJ1-3, with D perhaps TRBD1 (5 bases). The germline gives CDR1 SGHTA, CDR2 FQGNSA. V was cut by 7 bases and J by 6 bases, with 28 bases left in between. The CDR3 contains 18 residues. CDR3 DNA: TGTGCCAGCACCAATAAGTACTCCCGGACACTCCCCATAAACACCATATATTTT. The encoded protein is CASTNKYSRTLPINTIYF.

The rearrangement uses TRBV19 and TRBJ1-6; D might be TRBD1 (5 bases). Trimming took off 7 bases at V and 4 bases at J, with 14 bases between the two ends. Germline V gives CDR1 LNHDA, CDR2 SQIVND (reference sequence). This CDR3 region has 15 residues. CDR3 bases: TGTGCCAGTATGCAAACAGGCGATTATAATTCACCCCTCCACTTT. This translates into CASMQTGDYNSPLHF.

There are a few counts of this clone. One end of the junction does not line up with germline, which may come from a read error. The chain links TRBV7-7 to TRBJ2-3; 11 bases agree with TRBD1. Germline V CDR1 and CDR2: SSHAT, FNYEAQ (reference sequence). The CDR3 is made up of 14 amino acids. The DNA of the CDR3 is TGTGCTAGCAGCCCTGGGACAGGGGGAGATACGCAGTATTTT. The encoded protein is CASSPGTGGDTQYF.

The chain carries TRBV11-3 and TRBJ2-3; 8 nucleotides align to TRBD1. The CDR3 sequence is 16 residues long. The germline CDR1 and CDR2 sequences are SGHNT and YENEEA. V was clipped by 2 bases and J by 5 bases; unmatched bases: 9. The CDR3 loop reads CASSLSPGQVGDTQYF. In DNA, the CDR3 is TGTGCCAGCAGCTTAAGTCCGGGACAGGTCGGAGATACGCAGTATTTT.

V is TRBV7-2 and J is TRBJ2-2; 7 bases are a match to TRBD1. J was trimmed by 7 bases and V by 5 bases; bases with no gene match: 10. CDR3 length equals 15 residues. Germline values: CDR1 SGHTA, CDR2 FQGNSA. Written as DNA, the CDR3 is TGTGCCAGCAGCAAAATGACAGGGTATCACGGGGAGCTGTTTTTT. Translation gives CASSKMTGYHGELFF.

This clone was seen a handful of times. The J gene is TRBJ2-1, the V gene TRBV14; 7 bases fit TRBD1. Germline lookup yields CDR1 SGHDN and CDR2 FVKESK. This CDR3 has 21 residues. Trimming cost V 2 bases and J 3 bases; bases outside gene matches: 22. The CDR3 sequence is CASSQSNRGLLFGSLYNEQFF. As DNA, the CDR3 is TGTGCCAGCAGCCAATCCAACAGGGGCCTTCTCTTCGGTTCTCTCTACAATGAGCAGTTCTTC.

The chain couples TRBV7-9 to TRBJ2-7; a possible D gene is TRBD2 (6 bases). Between the trimmed V and J ends, which lost 2 bases and 5 bases, there was a span of 16 bases. Per the germline V gene, CDR1 is SEHNR and CDR2 is FQNEAQ (reference sequence). This CDR3 has 15 amino acids. The CDR3 reads CASSLSRLGINEQYF. The CDR3 nucleotides are TGTGCCAGCAGCTTAAGCCGACTAGGGATCAACGAGCAGTACTTC.

The chain joins TRBV5-4 to TRBJ2-7; D gene unclear. Germline values: CDR1 SGHNT, CDR2 YYREEE (reference sequence). This CDR3 is built from 12 residues. The V and J ends lost 4 bases and 4 bases respectively, with 9 bases between them. CDR3 protein: CASSRTEYEQYF. The CDR3 DNA reads TGTGCCAGCAGCCGAACAGAGTACGAGCAGTACTTC.

This sequence joins TRBV9 and TRBJ2-3, with TRBD1 identical over 9 bases. With V trimmed by 7 bases and J by 3 bases, 3 bases remained unmatched. CDR3 length equals 13 residues. Germline V gene sequence: CDR1 SGDLS, CDR2 YYNGEE. DNA for the CDR3: TGTGCCAGCGAGGGACAGGGAACAGATACGCAGTATTTT. Translating it yields CASEGQGTDTQYF.

This clone was counted a few times. The chain combines TRBV5-5 with TRBJ2-7; D possibly corresponds to TRBD1 (6 bases). Trimming pared 3 bases from V and 3 bases from J, leaving 22 bases between. Per the germline V gene, CDR1 is SGHKS and CDR2 is YYEKEE (reference sequence). This CDR3 region has 17 residues. CDR3 residues: CASSSYSYRDTGYEQYF. DNA of the CDR3: TGTGCCAGCAGCTCATATTCATACCGGGACACAGGCTACGAGCAGTACTTC.